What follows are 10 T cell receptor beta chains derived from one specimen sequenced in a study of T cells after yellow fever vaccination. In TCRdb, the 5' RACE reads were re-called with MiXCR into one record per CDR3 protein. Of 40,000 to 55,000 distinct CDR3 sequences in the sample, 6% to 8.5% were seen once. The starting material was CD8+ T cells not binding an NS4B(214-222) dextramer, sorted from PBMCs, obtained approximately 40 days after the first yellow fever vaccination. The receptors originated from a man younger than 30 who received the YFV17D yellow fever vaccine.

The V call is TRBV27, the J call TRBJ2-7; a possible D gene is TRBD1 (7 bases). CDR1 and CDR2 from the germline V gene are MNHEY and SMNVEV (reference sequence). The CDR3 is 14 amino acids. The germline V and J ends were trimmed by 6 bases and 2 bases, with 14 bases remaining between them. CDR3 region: CASRGGGQTYEQYF. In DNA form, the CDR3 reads TGTGCCAGCAGAGGAGGGGGACAGACCTACGAGCAGTACTTC.

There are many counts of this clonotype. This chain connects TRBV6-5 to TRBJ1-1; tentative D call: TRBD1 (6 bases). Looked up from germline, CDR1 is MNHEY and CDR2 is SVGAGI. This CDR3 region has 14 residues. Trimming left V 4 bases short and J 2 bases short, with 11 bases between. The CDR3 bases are TGTGCCAGCAGTTGGACAGAAACAAACACTGAAGCTTTCTTT. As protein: CASSWTETNTEAFF.

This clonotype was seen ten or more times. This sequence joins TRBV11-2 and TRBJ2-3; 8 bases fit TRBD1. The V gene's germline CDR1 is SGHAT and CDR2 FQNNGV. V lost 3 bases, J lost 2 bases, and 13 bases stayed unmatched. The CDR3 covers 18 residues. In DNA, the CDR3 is TGTGCCAGCAGCTTCAGGGGGCCGAACCCCCCCTACACAGATACGCAGTATTTT. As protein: CASSFRGPNPPYTDTQYF. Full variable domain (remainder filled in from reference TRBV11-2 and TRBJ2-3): EAGVAQSPRYKIIEKRQSVAFWCNPISGHATLYWYQQILGQGPKLLIQFQNNGVVDDSQLPKDRFSAERLKGVDSTLKIQPAKLEDSAVYLCASSFRGPNPPYTDTQYFGPGTRLTVL.

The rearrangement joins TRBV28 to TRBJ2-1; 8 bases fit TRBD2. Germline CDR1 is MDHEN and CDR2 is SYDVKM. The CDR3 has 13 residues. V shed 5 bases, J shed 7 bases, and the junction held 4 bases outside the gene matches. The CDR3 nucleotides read TGTGCCAGCAGTCCGGGGGGGCCTAATGAGCAGTTCTTC. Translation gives CASSPGGPNEQFF.

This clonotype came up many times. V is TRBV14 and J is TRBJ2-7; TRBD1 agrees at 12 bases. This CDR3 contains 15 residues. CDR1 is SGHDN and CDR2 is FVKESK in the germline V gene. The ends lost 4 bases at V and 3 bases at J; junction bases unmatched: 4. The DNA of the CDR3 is TGTGCCAGCAGCCCGGGGACAGGGGGCATCTACGAGCAGTACTTC. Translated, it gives CASSPGTGGIYEQYF.

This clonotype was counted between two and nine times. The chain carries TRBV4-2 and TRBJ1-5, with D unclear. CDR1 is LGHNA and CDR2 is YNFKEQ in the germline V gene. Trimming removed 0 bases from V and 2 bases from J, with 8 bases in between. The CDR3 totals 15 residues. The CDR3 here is CASSQEERGNQPQHF. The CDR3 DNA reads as TGTGCCAGCAGCCAAGAGGAGAGGGGCAATCAGCCCCAGCATTTT.

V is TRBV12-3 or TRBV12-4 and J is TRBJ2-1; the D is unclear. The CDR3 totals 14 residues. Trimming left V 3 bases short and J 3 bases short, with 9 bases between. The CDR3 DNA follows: TGTGCCAGCAGTTTGAATACAATCTACAATGAGCAGTTCTTC. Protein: CASSLNTIYNEQFF.

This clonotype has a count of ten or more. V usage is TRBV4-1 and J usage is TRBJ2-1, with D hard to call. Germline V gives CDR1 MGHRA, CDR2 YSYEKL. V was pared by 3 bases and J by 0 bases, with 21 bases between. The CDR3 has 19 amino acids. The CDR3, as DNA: TGCGCCAGCAGCCATCCAAGAGGCCGCCAGATAAGCTCCTACAATGAGCAGTTCTTC. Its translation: CASSHPRGRQISSYNEQFF.

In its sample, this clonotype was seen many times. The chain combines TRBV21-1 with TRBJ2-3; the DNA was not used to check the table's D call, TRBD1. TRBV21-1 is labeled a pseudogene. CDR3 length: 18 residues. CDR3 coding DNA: TGTGCCAGCACCCACGACCTGGACACGATATCTAGCACAGATACGCAGTATTTT. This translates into CASTHDLDTISSTDTQYF.

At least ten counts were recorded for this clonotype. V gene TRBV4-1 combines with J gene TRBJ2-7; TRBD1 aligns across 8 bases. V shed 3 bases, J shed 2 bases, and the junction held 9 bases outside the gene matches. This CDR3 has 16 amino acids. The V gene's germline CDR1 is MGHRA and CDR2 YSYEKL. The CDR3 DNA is TGCGCCAGCAGCCAGCAACAGACAGGGGCCGCCTACGAGCAGTACTTC. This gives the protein CASSQQQTGAAYEQYF.